This record covers a single T cell receptor beta chain. Its matching antigen is unknown. V lost 5 bases and J lost 2, with 12 bases in between. This CDR3 spans 14 amino acids. These data originate in a study of post-analysis software for immune sequencing data. Study as a whole: Relapsing-remitting, secondary progressive and progressive-relapsing forms made up the multiple sclerosis disease courses. General observations from the study: A significant reduction in normalized Chao1 diversity was observed in multiple sclerosis patients versus controls. In patients, TRBV5-6, TRBV5-1 and TRBV20-1 belonged to five or six TRBV segments found more frequently than in controls.

TCR beta cDNA libraries included unique molecular identifiers. TCRdb independently ran MiXCR on the PCR reads; one entry per CDR3 protein. The data contain 600,000 to 700,000 distinct CDR3 sequences, approximately 59% of them seen just once; the ten biggest clones take up 11%. This receptor was obtained from a girl between 2 and 10 years old with multiple sclerosis. This chain connects TRBV12-3 or TRBV12-4 to TRBJ2-5, with D tentatively TRBD1 (5 bases). The sample comprised blood. CDR3 in amino acids: CASSPSTEQETQYF. In DNA, the CDR3 is TGTGCCAGCAGTCCGTCGACAGAGCAAGAGACCCAGTACTTC.